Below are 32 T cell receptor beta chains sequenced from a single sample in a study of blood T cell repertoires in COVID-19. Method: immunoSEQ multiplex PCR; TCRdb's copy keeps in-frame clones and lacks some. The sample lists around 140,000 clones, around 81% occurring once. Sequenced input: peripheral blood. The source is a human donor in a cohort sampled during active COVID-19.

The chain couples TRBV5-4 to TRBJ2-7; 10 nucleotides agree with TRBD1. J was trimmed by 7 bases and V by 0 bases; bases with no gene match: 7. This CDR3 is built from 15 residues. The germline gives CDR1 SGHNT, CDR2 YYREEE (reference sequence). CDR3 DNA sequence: TGTGCCAGCAGCTTGGATTTAGACAGGGGGCGTGAGCAGTACTTC. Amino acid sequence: CASSLDLDRGREQYF.

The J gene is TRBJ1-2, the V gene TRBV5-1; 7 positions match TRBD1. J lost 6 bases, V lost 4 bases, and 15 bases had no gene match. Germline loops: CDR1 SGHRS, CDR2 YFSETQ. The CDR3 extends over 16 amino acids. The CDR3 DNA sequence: TGCGCCAGCAGCCCCTTCAACCGACAGGGAGGCAATGGCTACACCTTC. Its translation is CASSPFNRQGGNGYTF.

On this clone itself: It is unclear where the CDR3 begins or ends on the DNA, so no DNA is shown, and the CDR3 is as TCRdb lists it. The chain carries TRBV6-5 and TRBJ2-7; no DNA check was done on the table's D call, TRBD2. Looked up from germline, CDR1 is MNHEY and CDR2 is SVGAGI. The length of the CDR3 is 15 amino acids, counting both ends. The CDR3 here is CASSSSREGRYEQYF.

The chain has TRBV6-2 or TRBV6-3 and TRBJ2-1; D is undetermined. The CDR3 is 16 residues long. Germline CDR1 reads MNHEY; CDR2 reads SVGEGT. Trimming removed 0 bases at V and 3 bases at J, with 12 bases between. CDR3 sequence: CASSYSSGRIYNEQFF. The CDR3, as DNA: TGTGCCAGCAGTTACTCGTCCGGTAGAATCTACAATGAGCAGTTCTTC.

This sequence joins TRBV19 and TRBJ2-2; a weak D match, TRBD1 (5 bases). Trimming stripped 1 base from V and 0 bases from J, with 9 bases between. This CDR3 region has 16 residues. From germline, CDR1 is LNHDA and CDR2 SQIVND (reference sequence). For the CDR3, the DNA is TGTGCCAGTAGTATAGTATGGGGCCCGAACACCGGGGAGCTGTTTTTT. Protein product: CASSIVWGPNTGELFF.

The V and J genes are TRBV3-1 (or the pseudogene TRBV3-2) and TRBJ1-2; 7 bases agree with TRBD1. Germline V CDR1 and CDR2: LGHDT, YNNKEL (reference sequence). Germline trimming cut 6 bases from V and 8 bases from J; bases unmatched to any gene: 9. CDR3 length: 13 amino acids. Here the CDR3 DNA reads TGTGCCAGCAGTGGACAGCCAGGGGGAGGCTACACCTTC. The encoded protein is CASSGQPGGGYTF.

The CDR3 DNA sequence: TGCGCCAGCAGCGGTAACCCGGGAACACAAGAGACCCAGTACTTC. The encoded protein is CASSGNPGTQETQYF. V is TRBV5-1 and J is TRBJ2-5; possibly TRBD2 for D (5 bases). Germline assignment: CDR1 SGHRS and CDR2 YFSETQ. The CDR3 is 15 amino acids. Trimming removed 4 bases at V and 2 bases at J, with 15 bases between.

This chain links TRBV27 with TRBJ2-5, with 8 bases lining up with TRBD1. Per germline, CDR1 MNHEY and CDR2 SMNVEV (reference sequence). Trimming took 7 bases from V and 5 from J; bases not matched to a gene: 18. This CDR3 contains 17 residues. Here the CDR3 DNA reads TGTGCCAGCACCCCAACCCTGGGCAGGGGGCGCAGTGAGACCCAGTACTTC. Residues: CASTPTLGRGRSETQYF.

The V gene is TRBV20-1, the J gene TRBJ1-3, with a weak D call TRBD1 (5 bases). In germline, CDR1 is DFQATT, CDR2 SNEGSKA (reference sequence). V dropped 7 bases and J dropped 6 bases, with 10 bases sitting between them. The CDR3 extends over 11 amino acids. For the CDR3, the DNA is TGCAGTGTTCAGGGTGTAAACACCATATATTTT. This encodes CSVQGVNTIYF.

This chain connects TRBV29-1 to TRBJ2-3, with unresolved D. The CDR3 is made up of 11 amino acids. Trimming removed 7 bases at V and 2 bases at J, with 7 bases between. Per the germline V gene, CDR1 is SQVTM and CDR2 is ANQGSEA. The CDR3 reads CSALITDTQYF. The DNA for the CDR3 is TGCAGCGCACTGATCACAGATACGCAGTATTTT.

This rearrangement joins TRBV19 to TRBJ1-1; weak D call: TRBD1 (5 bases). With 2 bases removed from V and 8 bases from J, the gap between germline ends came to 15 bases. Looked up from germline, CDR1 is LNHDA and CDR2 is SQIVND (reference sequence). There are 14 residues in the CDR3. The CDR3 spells CASSIQAGPGEAFF. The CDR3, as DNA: TGTGCCAGTAGTATACAGGCAGGACCAGGGGAAGCTTTCTTT.

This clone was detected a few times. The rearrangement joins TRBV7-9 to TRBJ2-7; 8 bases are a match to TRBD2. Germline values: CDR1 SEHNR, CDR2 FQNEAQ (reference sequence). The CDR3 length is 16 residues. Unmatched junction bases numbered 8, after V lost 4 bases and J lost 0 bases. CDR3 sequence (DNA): TGTGCCAGCAGCTCAGGGACTAGATCGAGCTCCTACGAGCAGTACTTC. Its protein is CASSSGTRSSSYEQYF.

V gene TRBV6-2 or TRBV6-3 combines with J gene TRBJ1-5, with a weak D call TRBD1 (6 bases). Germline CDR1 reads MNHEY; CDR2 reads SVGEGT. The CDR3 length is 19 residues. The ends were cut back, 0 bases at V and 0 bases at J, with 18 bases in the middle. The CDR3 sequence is CASSYSGLGGRNSNQPQHF. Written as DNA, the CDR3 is TGTGCCAGCAGTTACTCCGGCCTCGGGGGGCGAAATAGCAATCAGCCCCAGCATTTT.

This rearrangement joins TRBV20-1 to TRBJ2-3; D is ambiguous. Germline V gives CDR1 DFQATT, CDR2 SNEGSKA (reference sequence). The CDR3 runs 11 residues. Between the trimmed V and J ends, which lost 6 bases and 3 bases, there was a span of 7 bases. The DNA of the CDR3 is TGCAGTGCCAAAATTACAGATACGCAGTATTTT. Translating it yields CSAKITDTQYF.

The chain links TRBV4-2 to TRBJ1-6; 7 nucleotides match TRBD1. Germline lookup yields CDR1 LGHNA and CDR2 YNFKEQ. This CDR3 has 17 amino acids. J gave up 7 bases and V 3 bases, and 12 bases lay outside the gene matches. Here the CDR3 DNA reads TGTGCCAGCAGCCAGACCCTCCGACAGGGTGTGAATTCACCCCTCCACTTT. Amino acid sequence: CASSQTLRQGVNSPLHF.

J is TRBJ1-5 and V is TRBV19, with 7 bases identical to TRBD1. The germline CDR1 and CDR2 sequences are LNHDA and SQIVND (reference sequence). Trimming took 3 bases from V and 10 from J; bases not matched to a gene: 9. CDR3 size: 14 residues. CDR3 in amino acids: CASSIGQGGHPQHF. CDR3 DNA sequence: TGTGCCAGTAGTATTGGTCAAGGGGGCCATCCCCAGCATTTT.

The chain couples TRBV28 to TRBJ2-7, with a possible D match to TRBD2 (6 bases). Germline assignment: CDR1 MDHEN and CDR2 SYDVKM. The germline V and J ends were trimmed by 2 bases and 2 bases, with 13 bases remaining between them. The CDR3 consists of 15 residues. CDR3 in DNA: TGTGCCAGCAGTTTAGGAGGGAACAACCCCTACGAGCAGTACTTC. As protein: CASSLGGNNPYEQYF.

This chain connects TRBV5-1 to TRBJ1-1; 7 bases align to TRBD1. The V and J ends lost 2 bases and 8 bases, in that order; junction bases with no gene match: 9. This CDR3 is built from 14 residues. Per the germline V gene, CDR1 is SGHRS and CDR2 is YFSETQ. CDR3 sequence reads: CASSFYDREVEAFF. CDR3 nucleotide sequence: TGCGCCAGCAGCTTCTATGACAGGGAGGTGGAAGCTTTCTTT.

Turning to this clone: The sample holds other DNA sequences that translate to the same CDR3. CDR3 amino acids: CASSRTGDTEAFF. In DNA form, the CDR3 reads TGTGCCAGCAGTCGGACAGGGGACACTGAAGCTTTCTTT. The chain employs TRBV6-5 and TRBJ1-1; 9 bases align to TRBD1. The length of the CDR3 is 13 residues. The germline CDR1 and CDR2 sequences are MNHEY and SVGAGI. With V trimmed by 5 bases and J by 3 bases, 1 base remained unmatched.

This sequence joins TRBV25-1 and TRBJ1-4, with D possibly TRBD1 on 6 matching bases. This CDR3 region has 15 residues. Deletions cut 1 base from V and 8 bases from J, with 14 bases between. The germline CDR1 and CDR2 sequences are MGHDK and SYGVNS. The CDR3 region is CASSEWTEVNEKLFF. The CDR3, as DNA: TGTGCCAGCAGTGAATGGACAGAGGTGAACGAAAAACTGTTTTTT.

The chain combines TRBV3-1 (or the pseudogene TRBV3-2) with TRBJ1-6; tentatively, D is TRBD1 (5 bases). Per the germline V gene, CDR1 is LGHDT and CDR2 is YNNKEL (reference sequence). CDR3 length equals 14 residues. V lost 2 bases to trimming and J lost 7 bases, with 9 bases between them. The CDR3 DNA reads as TGTGCCAGCAGCCAAAGGGGAGGGAATTCACCCCTCCACTTT. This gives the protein CASSQRGGNSPLHF.

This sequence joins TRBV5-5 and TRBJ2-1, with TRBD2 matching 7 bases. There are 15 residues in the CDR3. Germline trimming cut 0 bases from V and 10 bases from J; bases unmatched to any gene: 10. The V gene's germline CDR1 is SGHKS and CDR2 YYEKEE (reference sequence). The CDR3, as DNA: TGTGCCAGCAGCTTGGCCGCGGGAGTAATTTACGAGCAGTTCTTC. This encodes CASSLAAGVIYEQFF.

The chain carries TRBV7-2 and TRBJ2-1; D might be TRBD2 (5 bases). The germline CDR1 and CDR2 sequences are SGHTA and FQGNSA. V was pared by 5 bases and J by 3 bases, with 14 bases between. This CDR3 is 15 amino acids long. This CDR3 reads CASSPTRRFYNEQFF. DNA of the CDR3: TGTGCCAGCAGCCCAACTAGGAGGTTCTACAATGAGCAGTTCTTC. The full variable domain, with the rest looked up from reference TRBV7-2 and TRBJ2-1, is GAGVSQSPSNKVTEKGKDVELRCDPISGHTALYWYRQSLGQGLEFLIYFQGNSAPDKSGLPSDRFSAERTGGSVSTLTIQRTQQEDSAVYLCASSPTRRFYNEQFFGPGTRLTVL.

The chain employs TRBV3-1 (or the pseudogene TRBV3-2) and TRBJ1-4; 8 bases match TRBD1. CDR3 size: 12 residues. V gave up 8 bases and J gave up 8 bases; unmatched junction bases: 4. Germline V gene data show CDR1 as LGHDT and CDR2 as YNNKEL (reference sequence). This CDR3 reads CASQGAGEKLFF. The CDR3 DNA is TGTGCCAGCCAGGGGGCGGGGGAAAAACTGTTTTTT.

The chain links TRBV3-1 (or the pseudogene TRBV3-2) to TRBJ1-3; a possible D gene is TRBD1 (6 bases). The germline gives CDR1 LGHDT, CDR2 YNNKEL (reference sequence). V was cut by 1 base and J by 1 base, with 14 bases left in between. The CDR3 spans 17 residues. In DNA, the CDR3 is TGTGCCAGCAGCCAAGCACCAGGGACACTTTCTGGAAACACCATATATTTT. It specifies CASSQAPGTLSGNTIYF.

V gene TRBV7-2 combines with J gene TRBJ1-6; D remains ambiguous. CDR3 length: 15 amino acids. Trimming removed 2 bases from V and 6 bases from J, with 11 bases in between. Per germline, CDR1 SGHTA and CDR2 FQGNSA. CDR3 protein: CASSLLLRGNSPLHF. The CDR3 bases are TGTGCCAGCAGCTTACTCCTTCGGGGTAATTCACCCCTCCACTTT.

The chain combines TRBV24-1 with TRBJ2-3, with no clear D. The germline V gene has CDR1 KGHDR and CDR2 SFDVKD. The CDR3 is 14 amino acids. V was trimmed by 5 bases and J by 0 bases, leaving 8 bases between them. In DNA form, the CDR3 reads TGTGCCACCAGTGTTGACGGGAGCACAGATACGCAGTATTTT. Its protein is CATSVDGSTDTQYF.

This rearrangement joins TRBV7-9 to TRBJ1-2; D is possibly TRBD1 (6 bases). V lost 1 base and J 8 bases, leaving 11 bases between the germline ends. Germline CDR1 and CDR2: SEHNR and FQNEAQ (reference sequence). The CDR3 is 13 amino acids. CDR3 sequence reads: CASSLGWTAGYTF. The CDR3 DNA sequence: TGTGCCAGCAGCTTAGGCTGGACAGCCGGCTACACCTTC. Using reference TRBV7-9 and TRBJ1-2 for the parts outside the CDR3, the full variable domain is DTGVSQNPRHKITKRGQNVTFRCDPISEHNRLYWYRQTLGQGPEFLTYFQNEAQLEKSRLLSDRFSAERPKGSFSTLEIQRTEQGDSAMYLCASSLGWTAGYTFGSGTRLTVV.

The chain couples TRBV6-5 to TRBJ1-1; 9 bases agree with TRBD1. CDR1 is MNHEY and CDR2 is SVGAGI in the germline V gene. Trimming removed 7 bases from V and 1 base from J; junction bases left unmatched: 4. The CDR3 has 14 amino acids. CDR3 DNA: TGTGCCAGCAAAGAGGACAGGGGGAACACTGAAGCTTTCTTT. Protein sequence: CASKEDRGNTEAFF.

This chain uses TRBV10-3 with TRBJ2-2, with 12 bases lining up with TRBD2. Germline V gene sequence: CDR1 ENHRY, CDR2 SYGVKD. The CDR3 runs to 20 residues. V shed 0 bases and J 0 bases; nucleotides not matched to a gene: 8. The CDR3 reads CAISESKLAGGPANTGELFF. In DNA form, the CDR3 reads TGTGCCATCAGTGAGTCGAAACTAGCGGGAGGCCCCGCGAACACCGGGGAGCTGTTTTTT.

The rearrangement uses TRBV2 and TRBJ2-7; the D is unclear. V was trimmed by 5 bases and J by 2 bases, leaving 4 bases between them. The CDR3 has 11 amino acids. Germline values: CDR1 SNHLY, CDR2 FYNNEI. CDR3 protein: CASSPTYEQYF. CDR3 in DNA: TGTGCCAGCAGTCCTACCTACGAGCAGTACTTC.

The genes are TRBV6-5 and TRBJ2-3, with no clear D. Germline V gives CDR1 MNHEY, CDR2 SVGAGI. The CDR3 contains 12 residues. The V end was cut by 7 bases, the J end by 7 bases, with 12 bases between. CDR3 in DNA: TGTGCCAGCACTTCCCCGGTAAATACGCAGTATTTT. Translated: CASTSPVNTQYF.